Detailed here is one T cell receptor beta chain. The antigen it binds to is not known. Per-base quality was not reported, and no clone a single base away is much larger than it. In the prospective study, participants were roughly 18 to 95 years old, resided in about two dozen geographic areas of the United States, and were enrolled through a virtual design. Cohort assignment in the prospective study relied on participant-reported clinical history from a screening survey and a study questionnaire. Recovered participants in ImmuneRACE Cohort 3 were defined by two consecutive negative NP/OP PCR tests, clearance by a healthcare professional, or resolution of symptoms. Mobile phlebotomists in the prospective study collected whole blood, serum and a nasopharyngeal or oropharyngeal swab from every participant. Participants in the prospective study had the option to provide additional blood draws and questionnaires over a roughly two-month period. Prospective study blood samples were shipped either frozen or at room temperature before DNA extraction.

The data originate from a study of blood T cell repertoires in COVID-19 (TCRdb year 2020). About the full investigation: Samples covering the acute and convalescent phases of COVID-19 were provided by collaborators in the United States, Italy and Spain. The sample metadata nearly always contained a de-identified subject ID, COVID-19 status, age in years and sex. The repertoires were released in a freely available public database intended as a resource for research on the immune response to SARS-CoV-2. The samples were drawn from the first 160 participants of the ongoing ImmuneRACE study and from 950 to 1,500 subjects provided by 6 global collaborators. The dataset comprised deeply sampled blood TCRbeta repertoires from subjects exposed to, actively infected with, or recovered from COVID-19. Where available, HLA class I and class II types were taken from metadata supplied by the sample provider and were not determined by assay-based typing. The material from the prospective study consisted of cDNA or gDNA derived from T cells, B-cell-depleted T cells, or PBMCs.

TCRbeta CDR3 regions were amplified from genomic DNA by means of the immunoSEQ Assay, a bias-controlled multiplex PCR. The study's processing was this. Within the assay, amplification of reference gene primers was used to estimate how many nucleated cells each sample contained. To quantify the absolute abundance of each unique TCRbeta CDR3 rearrangement, sequence reads were collapsed and filtered. For each sample, productive Simpson clonality was calculated by taking the square root of Simpson's diversity index across productive rearrangements. Drawn from immuneACCESS, this table holds only the in-frame rearrangements with V and J called that TCRdb kept. Clones are partly lost; checked studies trace under half to an unresolved V gene and leave the rest unexplained. That table is the source of V, J and clone size, and D and trimming were worked out from the DNA. The sample table holds hundreds of thousands of clones, of which approximately 85% were seen once. The top ten constitute roughly 1.9% of the sample.

General conclusions and limits of the study: How much clinical and demographic metadata was included differed by source and by participant, and the metadata was provided uncurated.

There are 13 amino acids in the CDR3, from cysteine to phenylalanine inclusive. Solely the CDR3 DNA is kept, with 39 bases framed from the first base. Taken from the germline V gene, the CDR1 and CDR2 loops are SNHLY and FYNNEI. Material: PBMCs or T cells enriched from blood (not recorded which). This clonotype was obtained from a woman aged 45-60 years who had recovered from COVID-19. The receptor chain draws on TRBV2 and TRBJ1-6, with 8 bases aligning to TRBD1. The bases are TGTGCAGGGACAGGCCATGTTCCGTCACCCCTCCACTTT. The translation is CAGTGHVPSPLHF.